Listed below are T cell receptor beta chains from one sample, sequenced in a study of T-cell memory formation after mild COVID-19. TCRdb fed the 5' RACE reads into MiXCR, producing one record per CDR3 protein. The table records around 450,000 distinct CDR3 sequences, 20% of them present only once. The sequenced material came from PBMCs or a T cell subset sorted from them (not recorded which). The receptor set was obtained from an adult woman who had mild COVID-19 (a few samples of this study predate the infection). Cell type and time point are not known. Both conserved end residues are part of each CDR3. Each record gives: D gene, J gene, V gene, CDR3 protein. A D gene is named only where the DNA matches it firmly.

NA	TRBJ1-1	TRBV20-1	CSAGPGTEAFF
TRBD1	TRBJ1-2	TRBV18	CASSQETGDYGYTF
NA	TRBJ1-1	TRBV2	CASGGGGNTEAFF
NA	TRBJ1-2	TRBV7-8	CASSPGLSYGYTF
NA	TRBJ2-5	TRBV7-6	CASSANTGLQETQYF
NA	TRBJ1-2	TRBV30	CAWRQGGYGYTF
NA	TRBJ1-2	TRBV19	CASSMTVLGYTF
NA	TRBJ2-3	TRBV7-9	CASSPRDKVTDTQYF
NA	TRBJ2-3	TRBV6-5	CASSGQNTDTQYF
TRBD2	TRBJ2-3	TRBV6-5	CASSQLAGIATDTQYF
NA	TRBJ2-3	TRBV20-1	CSAREIQAGPYTDTQYF
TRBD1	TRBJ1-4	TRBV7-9	CASSEQDRGNEKLFF
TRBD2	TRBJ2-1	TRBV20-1	CSARAVVAGTYNEQFF
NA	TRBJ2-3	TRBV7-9	CASSFGIGSTDTQYF
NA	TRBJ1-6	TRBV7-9	CASSGGDYNSPLHF
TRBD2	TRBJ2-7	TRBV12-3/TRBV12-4	CASSSTAGEQYF
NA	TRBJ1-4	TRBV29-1	CSIRGAVATNEKLFF
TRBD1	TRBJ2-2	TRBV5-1	CASGSRQGGNTGELFF
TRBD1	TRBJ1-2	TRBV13	CASSLVPRGRGYTF
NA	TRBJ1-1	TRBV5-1	CASSLGVVGTEAFF
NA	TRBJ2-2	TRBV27	CASGPGQNTGELFF
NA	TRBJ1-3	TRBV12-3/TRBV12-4	CASRDADSGNTIYF
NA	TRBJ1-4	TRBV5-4	CASSLRQVHNEKLFF
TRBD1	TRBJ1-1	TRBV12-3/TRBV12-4	CASRARDRDTEAFF
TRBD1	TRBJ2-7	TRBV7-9	CASSADRGLYEQYF
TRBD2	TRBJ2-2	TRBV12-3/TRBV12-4	CASSFTSGRWNTGELFF
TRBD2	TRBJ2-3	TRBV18	CASSISSGVLTDTQYF
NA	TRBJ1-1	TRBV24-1	CATSAGRGTEAFF
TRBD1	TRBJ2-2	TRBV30	CAGDRAGELFF
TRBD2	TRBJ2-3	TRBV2	CASRDILAGSTDTQYF
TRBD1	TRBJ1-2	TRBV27	CASSKGTGVPNYGYTF
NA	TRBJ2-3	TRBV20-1	CSVGQGRTDTQYF
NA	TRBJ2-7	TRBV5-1	CASSPGNYEQYF
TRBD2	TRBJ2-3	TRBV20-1	CSARTPGTSGSTDTQYF
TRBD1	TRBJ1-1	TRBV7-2	CASSRGTGGNTEAFF
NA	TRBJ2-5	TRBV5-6	CASSLRSQAQYF
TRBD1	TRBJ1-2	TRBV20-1	CSATTGGGGYTF
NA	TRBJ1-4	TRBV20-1	CSGVATNEKLFF
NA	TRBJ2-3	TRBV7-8	CASSLSSDGREDTQYF
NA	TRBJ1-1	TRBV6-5	CASSYRGVTEAFF
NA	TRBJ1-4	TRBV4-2	CASSQDREEKLFF
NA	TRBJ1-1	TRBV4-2	CASSPGQSGTEAFF
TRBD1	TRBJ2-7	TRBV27	CASSRPGQGVEEQYF
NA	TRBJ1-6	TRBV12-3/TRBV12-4	CASSPGRHSPLHF
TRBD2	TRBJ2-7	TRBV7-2	CASSGLADRYEQYF
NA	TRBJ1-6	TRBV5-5	CASSSGFSSPLHF
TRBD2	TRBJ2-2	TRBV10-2	CASRAGLAANTGELFF
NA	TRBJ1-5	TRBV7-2	CASSLGGQTNQPQHF
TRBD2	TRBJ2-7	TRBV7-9	CASSEGLAYPYEQYF
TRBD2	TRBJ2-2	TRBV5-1	CASSLSGGLTGELFF
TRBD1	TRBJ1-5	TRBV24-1	CATSDPGTGGAGNQPQHF